This passage covers 17 T cell receptor beta chains from one sample sequenced in a study of T cell repertoires in cytomegalovirus infection. Which antigens these TCRs recognize remains unknown. TCRdb analysed the reads with MiXCR anew, one entry per CDR3 protein. This table holds approximately 600,000 distinct CDR3 sequences, almost 40% found once. This specimen was cultured PBMCs, taken from culture after CMV antigen stimulation. The receptors come from a human donor in good health (CMV status not recorded). Some clones in this sample may be carry-over from other donors' samples.

This clonotype was observed a few times. The V gene is TRBV7-6, the J gene TRBJ2-1; TRBD2 agrees at 7 bases. The germline CDR1 and CDR2 sequences are SGHVS and FNYEAQ. V shed 5 bases, J shed 2 bases, and the junction held 12 bases outside the gene matches. There are 17 residues in the CDR3. The CDR3 sequence: CASSPPRAGRTYNEQFF. CDR3 sequence (DNA): TGTGCCAGCAGCCCACCTAGAGCGGGGAGAACCTACAATGAGCAGTTCTTC. Full variable domain (rest looked up from reference TRBV7-6 and TRBJ2-1): GAGVSQSPRYKVTKRGQDVALRCDPISGHVSLYWYRQALGQGPEFLTYFNYEAQQDKSGLPNDRFSAERPEGSISTLTIQRTEQRDSAMYRCASSPPRAGRTYNEQFFGPGTRLTVL.

This clonotype was detected ten times or more. The chain has TRBV12-3 or TRBV12-4 and TRBJ1-5, with a tentative D call TRBD1 (6 bases). Trimming left V 2 bases short and J 4 bases short, with 12 bases between. The CDR3 spans 15 residues. CDR3 loop: CASSLNRVGNQPQHF. CDR3 DNA sequence: TGTGCCAGCAGTTTAAACAGGGTAGGGAATCAGCCCCAGCATTTT.

This clonotype was seen a handful of times. The rearrangement uses TRBV7-2 and TRBJ2-7; 10 bases line up with TRBD1. With V trimmed by 4 bases and J by 3 bases, 6 bases remained unmatched. The CDR3 is 15 residues long. The V gene's germline CDR1 is SGHTA and CDR2 FQGNSA. Here the CDR3 reads CASSSRTGGYYEQYF. CDR3 coding DNA: TGTGCCAGCAGCTCAAGGACAGGGGGTTACTACGAGCAGTACTTC.

V is TRBV6-2 or TRBV6-3 and J is TRBJ1-4, with D possibly matching TRBD1 (6 bases). This CDR3 spans 15 amino acids. V gave up 5 bases and J gave up 5 bases, with 15 bases separating them. Germline V gene lookup returns CDR1 MNHEY and CDR2 SVGEGT. The CDR3: CASSPTTGRNEKLFF. CDR3 nucleotide sequence: TGTGCCAGCAGTCCCACTACAGGGAGGAATGAAAAACTGTTTTTT.

This clonotype has just a few counts. The chain combines TRBV7-2 with TRBJ2-7; D is possibly TRBD1 (6 bases). The CDR3 loop spans 15 amino acids. Germline V CDR1 and CDR2: SGHTA, FQGNSA. Trimming left V 4 bases short and J 1 base short, with 14 bases between. The CDR3 region is CASSSQGSASYEQYF. The CDR3, as DNA: TGTGCCAGCAGCTCACAGGGCTCCGCTTCCTACGAGCAGTACTTC.

This chain links TRBV19 with TRBJ2-2; D possibly corresponds to TRBD2 (6 bases). Per the germline V gene, CDR1 is LNHDA and CDR2 is SQIVND (reference sequence). V lost 9 bases and J 6 bases, leaving 11 bases between the germline ends. This CDR3 has 12 residues. As DNA, the CDR3 is TGTGCCAGCCACAGCGGGTCCGGGGAGCTGTTTTTT. It translates to CASHSGSGELFF.

V usage is TRBV6-5 and J usage is TRBJ2-6, with no clear D. CDR3 length equals 13 residues. Germline CDR1 MNHEY, CDR2 SVGAGI. V was pared by 11 bases and J by 4 bases, with 12 bases between. The CDR3 spells CAAWGLGANVLTF. The CDR3 nucleotides are TGTGCCGCGTGGGGTTTAGGGGCCAACGTCCTGACTTTC.

This clonotype was recorded a few times. The rearrangement joins TRBV7-2 to TRBJ1-4, with TRBD1 matching 7 bases. In germline, CDR1 is SGHTA, CDR2 FQGNSA. V lost 8 bases and J lost 4; bases outside the gene matches: 4. The CDR3 is 13 residues long. CDR3 sequence reads: CASAGQFNEKLFF. CDR3 sequence (DNA): TGTGCCAGCGCGGGACAGTTTAATGAAAAACTGTTTTTT.

This chain links TRBV28 with TRBJ2-5, with 9 nucleotides matching TRBD1. Trimming cost V 5 bases and J 4 bases; bases outside gene matches: 5. The CDR3 is made up of 14 amino acids. In germline, CDR1 is MDHEN, CDR2 SYDVKM. This CDR3 is CASSDPDRGETQYF. CDR3 DNA: TGTGCCAGCAGTGACCCGGACAGGGGAGAGACCCAGTACTTC.

This chain connects TRBV7-6 to TRBJ2-5, with 7 positions matching TRBD1. The V and J ends lost 5 bases and 0 bases, in that order; junction bases with no gene match: 6. The CDR3 consists of 15 residues. Germline V gene lookup returns CDR1 SGHVS and CDR2 FNYEAQ. This chain's CDR3 is CASSRDSGNQETQYF. In nucleotides, the CDR3 is TGTGCCAGCAGCCGGGACAGTGGGAACCAAGAGACCCAGTACTTC.

This clonotype came up a few times. V is TRBV12-5 and J is TRBJ2-3; the D gene is possibly TRBD2 (6 bases). Between the trimmed V and J ends, which lost 6 bases and 0 bases, there was a span of 10 bases. The CDR3 is made up of 14 amino acids. Per the germline V gene, CDR1 is LGHNT and CDR2 is FRNRAP. CDR3 amino acids: CASGSGGSTDTQYF. The CDR3 DNA reads TGTGCTAGTGGCTCCGGGGGAAGCACAGATACGCAGTATTTT.

Only a few counts were recorded for this clonotype. This sequence joins TRBV6-1 and TRBJ2-6, with TRBD1 identical over 8 bases. V shed 1 base and J 1 base; nucleotides not matched to a gene: 9. The CDR3 has 19 residues. The germline V gene has CDR1 MNHNS and CDR2 SASEGT. The CDR3, as DNA: TGTGCCAGCAGTGAAGGACCCAGGGGGCGCGGGTCTGGGGCCAACGTCCTGACTTTC. Translating gives CASSEGPRGRGSGANVLTF.

The chain employs TRBV12-3 or TRBV12-4 and TRBJ1-5, with D hard to call. With 1 base removed from V and 0 bases from J, the gap between germline ends came to 7 bases. This CDR3 contains 15 residues. The CDR3 reads CASSLGLGSNQPQHF. In DNA form, the CDR3 reads TGTGCCAGCAGTTTAGGGCTCGGTAGCAATCAGCCCCAGCATTTT.

This chain connects TRBV6-6 to TRBJ2-7, with D unresolved. Trimming took off 6 bases at V and 3 bases at J, with 15 bases between the two ends. This CDR3 has 14 amino acids. The V gene's germline CDR1 is MNHNY and CDR2 SVGAGI (reference sequence). The CDR3 DNA follows: TGTGCCAGCAGGGGTTACAGTCGCGACTACGAGCAGTACTTC. It translates to CASRGYSRDYEQYF.

The chain combines TRBV7-6 with TRBJ2-2; 12 positions agree with TRBD2. Germline CDR1 and CDR2: SGHVS and FNYEAQ. Trimming cost V 5 bases and J 6 bases; bases outside gene matches: 4. This CDR3 spans 15 amino acids. This chain's CDR3 is CASSRTSGTSGELFF. The CDR3 bases are TGTGCCAGCAGCCGGACTAGCGGGACTTCCGGGGAGCTGTTTTTT.

This clonotype was observed a few times. The V call is TRBV30, the J call TRBJ1-1; D might be TRBD1 (6 bases). This CDR3 contains 14 residues. With 1 base removed from V and 1 base from J, the gap between germline ends came to 10 bases. Germline lookup yields CDR1 GTSNPN and CDR2 SVGIG (reference sequence). Written as DNA, the CDR3 is TGTGCCTGGAGTGGGGGGCGGAAGAACACTGAAGCTTTCTTT. Translated: CAWSGGRKNTEAFF. The variable domain in full, completed from reference TRBV30 and TRBJ1-1, reads SQTIHQWPATLVQPVGSPLSLECTVEGTSNPNLYWYRQAAGRGLQLLFYSVGIGQISSEVPQNLSASRPQDRQFILSSKKLLLSDSGFYLCAWSGGRKNTEAFFGQGTRLTVV.

The chain carries TRBV6-6 and TRBJ2-3; 8 bases fit TRBD2. V gave up 0 bases and J gave up 3 bases; unmatched junction bases: 8. CDR1 is MNHNY and CDR2 is SVGAGI in the germline V gene (reference sequence). The CDR3 has 17 amino acids. For the CDR3, the DNA is TGTGCCAGCAGTTACTCCGAGGGGCGGGGGGAAACAGATACGCAGTATTTT. This encodes CASSYSEGRGETDTQYF.